This TCR beta chain was captured by sequencing in a study of shared clonotypes between healthy human individuals. Overall study context: The study enrolled a couple of women and a few men aged 18 to 49.

Measured with immunoSEQ multiplex PCR; TCRdb has only the in-frame clones, and not every one. The table includes about 2 million clones, about 95% detected once. Positive CCR7 selection of CD45RO-negative cells yielded the naive CD8 cells, and terminally differentiated effector memory CD45RA+ cells were excluded. Healthy adults negative for HIV, lacking recent acute infections or vaccinations, served as donors. Per the germline V gene, CDR1 is GTSNPN and CDR2 is SVGIG (reference sequence). This CDR3 comprises 15 residues. V shed 4 bases and J shed 2 bases, with 17 bases lying between them. The sample consisted of naive CD8+ T cells sorted from blood. The chain employs TRBV30 and TRBJ2-5; D gene uncertain. The receptor comes from a man between 18 and 29 years old in good health. The CDR3: CAWTHGADSQETQYF. CDR3 coding DNA: TGTGCCTGGACCCACGGTGCCGACTCACAAGAGACCCAGTACTTC.